The source of this T cell receptor (beta chain) is a study of T cell responses to AZD1222 COVID-19 vaccine. On the study more broadly: Pooling of second doses given at about 4 or about 12 weeks was done.

Study-wide results and limits: Baseline seropositives among AZD1222 recipients totaled only five to seven.

Germline V gene data show CDR1 as SGHAT and CDR2 as FQNNGV. With 3 bases removed from V and 3 bases from J, the gap between germline ends came to 9 bases. The CDR3 is made up of 14 amino acids. Sequencing used immunoSEQ multiplex PCR; TCRdb keeps in-frame clones, though not all of them. The data show 150,000 to 200,000 clones, around nine tenths seen once. Worth noting for this clone: Its antigen is unidentified.

The V call is TRBV11-2, the J call TRBJ1-3; D unresolved. This sample comprised peripheral blood, obtained on day 0 of AZD1222 vaccination. The source is an adult in good health. The CDR3 bases are TGTGCCAGCAGCTTTCGAGTGGGTGGAAACACCATATATTTT. This codes for CASSFRVGGNTIYF.